One T cell receptor (beta chain) is described in this entry. The sample comes from a study of blood T cell repertoires in COVID-19. The CDR3 runs 13 residues. Germline CDR1 LGHNA, CDR2 YNFKEQ. V lost 0 bases, J lost 0 bases, and 3 bases lay in between. Sequencing used immunoSEQ multiplex PCR; TCRdb keeps in-frame clones, though not all of them. The sample consists of 100,000 to 150,000 clones, 75% to 90% of them appearing once. This sequence joins TRBV4-2 and TRBJ2-7; no clear D. The origin of this receptor is a human donor in a cohort sampled during active COVID-19. The sequencing input was peripheral blood. CDR3 sequence: CASSQDSSYEQYF. In DNA form, the CDR3 reads TGTGCCAGCAGCCAAGACAGCTCCTACGAGCAGTACTTC.